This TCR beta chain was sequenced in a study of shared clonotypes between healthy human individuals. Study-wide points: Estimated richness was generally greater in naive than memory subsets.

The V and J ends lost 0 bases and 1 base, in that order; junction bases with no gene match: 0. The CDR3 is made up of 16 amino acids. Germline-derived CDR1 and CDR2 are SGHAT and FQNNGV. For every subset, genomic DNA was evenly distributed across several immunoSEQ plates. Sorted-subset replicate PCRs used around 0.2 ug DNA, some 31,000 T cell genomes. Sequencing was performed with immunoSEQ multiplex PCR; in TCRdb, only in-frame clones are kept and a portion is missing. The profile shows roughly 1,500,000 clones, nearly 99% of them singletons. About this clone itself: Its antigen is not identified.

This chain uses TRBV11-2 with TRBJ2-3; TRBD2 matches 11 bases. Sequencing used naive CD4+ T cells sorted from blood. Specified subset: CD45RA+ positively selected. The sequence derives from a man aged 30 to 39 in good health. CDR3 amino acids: CASSLELAGGTDTQYF. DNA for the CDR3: TGTGCCAGCAGCTTAGAACTAGCGGGAGGCACAGATACGCAGTATTTT.